A selection of T cell receptor beta chains follows, all from one sample in a study of shared clonotypes between healthy human individuals. This table comes from immunoSEQ multiplex PCR, and its TCRdb copy is limited to in-frame clones, with some not included. The data show 2 million to 2.5 million clones, 93% seen once. The specimen was naive CD4+ T cells from PBMCs. These receptor sequences come from a man aged 18-30 years in good health. Some clones in this sample may be carry-over from other donors' samples. Each CDR3 is given with its conserved first and last residue. The order of the fields is clone size, J gene, D gene, CDR3 length, V gene, CDR3 DNA, CDR3 protein. D genes are given only for firm matches. A clone size is listed for some rows: how often the clone was seen (once, few, many), or a class if it is expanded.

NA,TRBJ2-5,TRBD2,16,TRBV2,TGTGCCAGCAGTGAAATGCTAGCGGGGGCGGGGGAGACCCAGTACTTC,CASSEMLAGAGETQYF
NA,TRBJ2-1,TRBD1,15,TRBV18,TGTGCCAGCTCCCGGCCAGGACAGGGGGTTATTGAGCAGTTCTTC,CASSRPGQGVIEQFF
NA,TRBJ2-3,NA,14,TRBV28,TGTGCCAGCAGGACTGGACAGTACACAGATACGCAGTATTTT,CASRTGQYTDTQYF
NA,TRBJ2-2,TRBD2,17,TRBV4-1,TGCGCCAGCAGCCAACCACTACTAGCGGGCTATACCGGGGAGCTGTTTTTT,CASSQPLLAGYTGELFF
NA,TRBJ2-1,TRBD2,17,TRBV7-8,TGTGCCAGCAGCGCCATCCTACTAGCGGGAGAATATAATGAGCAGTTCTTC,CASSAILLAGEYNEQFF
NA,TRBJ2-7,TRBD1,15,TRBV28,TGTGCCAGCAGTTTATGGGGGGACAGCTCCTACGAGCAGTACTTC,CASSLWGDSSYEQYF
NA,TRBJ2-3,TRBD2,16,TRBV5-1,TGCGCCAGCAGCTTGGAAACTAGCGGAAGCACAGATACGCAGTATTTT,CASSLETSGSTDTQYF
NA,TRBJ1-2,TRBD1,14,TRBV18,TGTGCCAGCTCATCCCAGGGGGCTAACTATGGCTACACCTTC,CASSSQGANYGYTF
NA,TRBJ2-5,NA,14,TRBV28,TGTGCCAGCAGTTGGCAGGGGCTCCAAGAGACCCAGTACTTC,CASSWQGLQETQYF
NA,TRBJ2-3,NA,14,TRBV5-1,TGCGCCAGCAGCTTGACGCTACCTTCAGATACGCAGTATTTT,CASSLTLPSDTQYF
once,TRBJ1-2,NA,13,TRBV5-6,TGTGCCAGCAGCCCGGGGGGGCTGGGTGGCTACACCTTC,CASSPGGLGGYTF
NA,TRBJ2-7,NA,14,TRBV28,TGTGCCAGCAGCCCTACCCCCCTAACCTACGAGCAGTACTTC,CASSPTPLTYEQYF
NA,TRBJ1-6,NA,14,TRBV7-9,TGTGCCAGCAGCCTCGACGAGGCCGGGGGACCCCTCCACTTT,CASSLDEAGGPLHF
NA,TRBJ2-5,TRBD1,13,TRBV29-1,TGCAGCGTTGAGGTCGGCAGGGGGGAGACCCAGTACTTC,CSVEVGRGETQYF